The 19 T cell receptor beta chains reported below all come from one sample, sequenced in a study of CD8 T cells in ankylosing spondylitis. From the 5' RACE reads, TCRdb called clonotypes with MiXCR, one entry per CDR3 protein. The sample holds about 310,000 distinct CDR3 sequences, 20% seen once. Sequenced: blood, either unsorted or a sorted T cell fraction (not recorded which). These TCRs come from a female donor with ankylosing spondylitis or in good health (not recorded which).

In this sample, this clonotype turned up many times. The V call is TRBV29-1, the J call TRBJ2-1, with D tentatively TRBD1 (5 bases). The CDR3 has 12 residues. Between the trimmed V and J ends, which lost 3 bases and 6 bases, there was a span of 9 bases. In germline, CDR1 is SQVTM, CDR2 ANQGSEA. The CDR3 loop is CSVDRETNEQFF. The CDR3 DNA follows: TGCAGCGTTGACAGGGAAACCAATGAGCAGTTCTTC.

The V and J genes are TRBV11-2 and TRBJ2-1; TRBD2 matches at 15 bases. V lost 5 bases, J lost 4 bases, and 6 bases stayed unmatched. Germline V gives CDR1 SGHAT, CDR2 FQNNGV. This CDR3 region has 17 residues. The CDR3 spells CASSPGLAGGFYNEQFF. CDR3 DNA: TGTGCCAGCAGCCCAGGACTAGCGGGAGGGTTTTACAATGAGCAGTTCTTC.

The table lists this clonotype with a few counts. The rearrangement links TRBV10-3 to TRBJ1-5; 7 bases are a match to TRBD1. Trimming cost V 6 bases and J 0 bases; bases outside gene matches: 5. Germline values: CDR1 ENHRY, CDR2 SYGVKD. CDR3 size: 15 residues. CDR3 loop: CAISRGGDSNQPQHF. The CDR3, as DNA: TGTGCCATCAGCAGGGGGGGAGATAGCAATCAGCCCCAGCATTTT.

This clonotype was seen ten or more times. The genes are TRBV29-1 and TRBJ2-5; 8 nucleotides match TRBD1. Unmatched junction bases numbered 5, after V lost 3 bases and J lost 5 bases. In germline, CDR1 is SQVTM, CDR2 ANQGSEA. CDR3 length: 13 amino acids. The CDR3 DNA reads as TGCAGCGTTGACCCGACAGGGGAGGAGACCCAGTACTTC. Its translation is CSVDPTGEETQYF.

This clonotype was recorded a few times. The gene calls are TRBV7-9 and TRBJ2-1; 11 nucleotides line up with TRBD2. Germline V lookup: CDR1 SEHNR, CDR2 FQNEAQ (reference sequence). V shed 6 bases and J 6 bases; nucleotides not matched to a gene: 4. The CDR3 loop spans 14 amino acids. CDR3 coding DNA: TGTGCCAGCAGATACGGACTAGCGGGCAATGAGCAGTTCTTC. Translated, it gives CASRYGLAGNEQFF.

CDR3 protein: CASSFAEGTGEQYF. The CDR3 DNA reads as TGTGCCAGCAGTTTTGCCGAGGGGACGGGCGAGCAGTACTTC. The chain couples TRBV12-3 or TRBV12-4 to TRBJ2-7; the D gene could be TRBD1 or TRBD2 (5 bases each). CDR3 size: 14 residues. Trimming removed 3 bases from V and 6 bases from J, with 15 bases in between.

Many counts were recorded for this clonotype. The CDR3 spells CASTLGTGSRAFF. The CDR3 DNA follows: TGTGCCAGCACCCTCGGGACAGGGTCCAGAGCTTTCTTT. The chain is built from TRBV12-3 or TRBV12-4 and TRBJ1-1; the match to TRBD1 covers 9 bases. The trim removed 7 bases at V and 10 bases at J, leaving 10 bases unmatched. CDR3 length: 13 amino acids.

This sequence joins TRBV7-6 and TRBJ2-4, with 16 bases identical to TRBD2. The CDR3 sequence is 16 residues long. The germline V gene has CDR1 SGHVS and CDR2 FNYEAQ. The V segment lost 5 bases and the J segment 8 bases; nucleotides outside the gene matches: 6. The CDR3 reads CASSPGTSGRGDIQYF. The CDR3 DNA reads TGTGCCAGCAGCCCCGGGACTAGCGGGAGGGGGGACATTCAGTACTTC.

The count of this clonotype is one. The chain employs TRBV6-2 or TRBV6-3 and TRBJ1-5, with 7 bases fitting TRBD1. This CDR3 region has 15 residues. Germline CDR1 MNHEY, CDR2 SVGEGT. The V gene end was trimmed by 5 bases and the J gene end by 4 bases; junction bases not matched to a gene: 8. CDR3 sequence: CASSLSQGVNQPQHF. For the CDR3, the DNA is TGTGCCAGCAGTCTTTCCCAGGGGGTGAATCAGCCCCAGCATTTT.

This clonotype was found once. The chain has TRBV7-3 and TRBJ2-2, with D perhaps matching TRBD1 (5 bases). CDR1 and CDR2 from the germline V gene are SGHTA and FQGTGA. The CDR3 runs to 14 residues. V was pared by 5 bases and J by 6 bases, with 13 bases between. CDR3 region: CASSPTALSGELFF. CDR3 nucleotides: TGTGCCAGCAGCCCGACAGCTCTCTCCGGGGAGCTGTTTTTT. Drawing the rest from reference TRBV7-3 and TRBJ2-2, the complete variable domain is GAGVSQTPSNKVTEKGKYVELRCDPISGHTALYWYRQSLGQGPEFLIYFQGTGAADDSGLPNDRFFAVRPEGSVSTLKIQRTERGDSAVYLCASSPTALSGELFFGEGSRLTVL.

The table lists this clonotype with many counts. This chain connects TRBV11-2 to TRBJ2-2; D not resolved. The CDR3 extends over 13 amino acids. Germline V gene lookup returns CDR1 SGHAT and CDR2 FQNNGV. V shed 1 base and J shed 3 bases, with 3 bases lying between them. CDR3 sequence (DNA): TGTGCCAGCAGCTTAGCCTACACCGGGGAGCTGTTTTTT. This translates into CASSLAYTGELFF. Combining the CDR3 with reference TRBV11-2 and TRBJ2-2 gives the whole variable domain EAGVAQSPRYKIIEKRQSVAFWCNPISGHATLYWYQQILGQGPKLLIQFQNNGVVDDSQLPKDRFSAERLKGVDSTLKIQPAKLEDSAVYLCASSLAYTGELFFGEGSRLTVL.

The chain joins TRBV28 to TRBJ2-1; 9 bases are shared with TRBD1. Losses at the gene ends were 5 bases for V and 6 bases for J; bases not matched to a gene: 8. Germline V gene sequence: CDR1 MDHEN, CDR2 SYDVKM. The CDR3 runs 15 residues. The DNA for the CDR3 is TGTGCCAGCAGTACTTCCGGGACAGGGACCAATGAGCAGTTCTTC. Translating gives CASSTSGTGTNEQFF.

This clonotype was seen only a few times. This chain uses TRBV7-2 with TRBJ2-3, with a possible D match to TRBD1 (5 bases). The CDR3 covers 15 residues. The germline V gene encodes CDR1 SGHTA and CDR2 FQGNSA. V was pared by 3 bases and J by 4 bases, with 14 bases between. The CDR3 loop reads CASSLGPPGADTQYF. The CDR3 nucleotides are TGTGCCAGCAGCTTGGGGCCCCCAGGAGCAGATACGCAGTATTTT.

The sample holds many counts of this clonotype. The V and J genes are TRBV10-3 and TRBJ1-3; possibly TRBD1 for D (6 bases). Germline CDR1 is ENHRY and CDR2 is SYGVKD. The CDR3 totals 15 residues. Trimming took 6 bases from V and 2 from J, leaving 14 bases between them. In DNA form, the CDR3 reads TGTGCCATCAGGGCCGGGACACTGACTGGAAACACCATATATTTT. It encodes CAIRAGTLTGNTIYF.

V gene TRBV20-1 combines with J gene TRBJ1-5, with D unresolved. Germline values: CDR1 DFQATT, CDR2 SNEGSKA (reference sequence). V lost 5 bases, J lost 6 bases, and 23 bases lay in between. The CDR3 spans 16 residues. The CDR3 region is CSAHKAGTWPGQPQHF. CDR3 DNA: TGCAGTGCTCACAAGGCGGGAACCTGGCCGGGTCAGCCCCAGCATTTT.

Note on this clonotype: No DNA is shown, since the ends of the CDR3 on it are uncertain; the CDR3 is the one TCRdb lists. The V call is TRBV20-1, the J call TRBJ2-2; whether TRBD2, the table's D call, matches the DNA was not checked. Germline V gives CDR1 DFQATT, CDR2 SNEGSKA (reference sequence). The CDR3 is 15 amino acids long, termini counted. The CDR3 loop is CSAPRTSPVPGSCFF.

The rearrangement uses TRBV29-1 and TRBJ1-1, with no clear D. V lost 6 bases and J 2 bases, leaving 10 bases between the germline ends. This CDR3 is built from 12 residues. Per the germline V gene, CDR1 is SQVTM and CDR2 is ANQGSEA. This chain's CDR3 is CSVTRSNTEAFF. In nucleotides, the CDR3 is TGCAGCGTCACCAGATCCAACACTGAAGCTTTCTTT.

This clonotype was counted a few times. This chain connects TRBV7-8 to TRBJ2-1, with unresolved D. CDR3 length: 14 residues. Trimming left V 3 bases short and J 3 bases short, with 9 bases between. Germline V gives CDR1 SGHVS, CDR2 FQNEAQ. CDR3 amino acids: CASSFRRDYNEQFF. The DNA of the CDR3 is TGTGCCAGCAGCTTCCGAAGGGACTACAATGAGCAGTTCTTC.

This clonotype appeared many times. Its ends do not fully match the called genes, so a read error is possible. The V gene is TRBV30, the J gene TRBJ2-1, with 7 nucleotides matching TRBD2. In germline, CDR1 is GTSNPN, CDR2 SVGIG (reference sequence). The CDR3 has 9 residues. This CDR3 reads CAWGPGLTF. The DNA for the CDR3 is TGTGCCTGGGGACCGGGACTAACCTTC.